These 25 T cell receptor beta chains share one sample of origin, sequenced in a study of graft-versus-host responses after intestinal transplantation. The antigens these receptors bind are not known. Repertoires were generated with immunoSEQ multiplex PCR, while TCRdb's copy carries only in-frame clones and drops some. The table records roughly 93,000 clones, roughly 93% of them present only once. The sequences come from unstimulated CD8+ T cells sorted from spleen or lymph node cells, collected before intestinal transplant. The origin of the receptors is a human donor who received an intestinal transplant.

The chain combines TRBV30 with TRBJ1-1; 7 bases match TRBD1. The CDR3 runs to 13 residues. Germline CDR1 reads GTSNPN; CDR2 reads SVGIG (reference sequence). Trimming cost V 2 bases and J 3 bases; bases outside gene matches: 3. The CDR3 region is CAWSYDRDTEAFF. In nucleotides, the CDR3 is TGTGCCTGGAGTTACGACAGGGACACTGAAGCTTTCTTT.

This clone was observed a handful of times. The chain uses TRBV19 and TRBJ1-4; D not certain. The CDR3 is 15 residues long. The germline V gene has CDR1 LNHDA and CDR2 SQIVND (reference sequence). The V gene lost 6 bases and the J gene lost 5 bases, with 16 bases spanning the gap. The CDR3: CASSLWEGLNEKLFF. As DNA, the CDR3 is TGTGCCAGTAGCCTGTGGGAGGGTTTGAATGAAAAACTGTTTTTT.

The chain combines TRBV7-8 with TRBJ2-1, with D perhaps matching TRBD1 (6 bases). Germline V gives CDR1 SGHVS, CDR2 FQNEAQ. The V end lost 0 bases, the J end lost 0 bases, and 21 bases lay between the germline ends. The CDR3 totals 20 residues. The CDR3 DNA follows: TGTGCCAGCAGCTTAGCCATAGATCCGGGACACAAAAGCTCCTACAATGAGCAGTTCTTC. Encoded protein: CASSLAIDPGHKSSYNEQFF.

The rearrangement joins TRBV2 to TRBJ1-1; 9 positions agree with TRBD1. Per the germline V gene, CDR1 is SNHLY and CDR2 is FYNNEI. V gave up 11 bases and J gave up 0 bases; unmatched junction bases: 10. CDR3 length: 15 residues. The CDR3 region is CARQGDTAMNTEAFF. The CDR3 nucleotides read TGTGCCCGACAGGGGGACACAGCAATGAACACTGAAGCTTTCTTT.

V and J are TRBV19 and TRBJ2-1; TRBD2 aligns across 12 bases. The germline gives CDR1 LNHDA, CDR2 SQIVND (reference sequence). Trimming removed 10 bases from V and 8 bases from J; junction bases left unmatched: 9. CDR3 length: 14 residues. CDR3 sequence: CATSGASGRDEQFF. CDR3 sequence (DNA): TGTGCCACCTCGGGGGCTAGCGGGAGGGATGAGCAGTTCTTC.

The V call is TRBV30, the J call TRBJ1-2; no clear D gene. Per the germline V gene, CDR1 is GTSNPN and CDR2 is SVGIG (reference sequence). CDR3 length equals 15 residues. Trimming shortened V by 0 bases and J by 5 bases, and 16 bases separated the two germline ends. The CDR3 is CAWSVLPPSRYGYTF. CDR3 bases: TGTGCCTGGAGTGTACTGCCCCCGAGTCGATATGGCTACACCTTC.

This CDR3 reads CASSLVRGYGYTF. The CDR3 bases are TGTGCCAGCAGCTTAGTCAGAGGCTATGGCTACACCTTC. The J gene is TRBJ1-2, the V gene TRBV7-2; no definite D call. The CDR3 loop spans 13 amino acids. Germline V lookup: CDR1 SGHTA, CDR2 FQGNSA. The V end lost 1 base, the J end lost 4 bases, and 7 bases lay between the germline ends.

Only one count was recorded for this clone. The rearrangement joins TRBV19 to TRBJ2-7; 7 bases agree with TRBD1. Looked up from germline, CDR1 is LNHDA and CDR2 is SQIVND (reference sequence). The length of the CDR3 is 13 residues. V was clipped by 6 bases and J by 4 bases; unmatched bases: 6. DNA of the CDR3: TGTGCCAGTAGAGGCCGGGACAGATACGAGCAGTACTTC. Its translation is CASRGRDRYEQYF.

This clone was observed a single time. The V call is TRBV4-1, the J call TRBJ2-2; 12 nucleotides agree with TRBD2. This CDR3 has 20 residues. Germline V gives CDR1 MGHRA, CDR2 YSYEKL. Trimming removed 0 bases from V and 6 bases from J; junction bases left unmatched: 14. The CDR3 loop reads CASSQEDFGLAGGPAGELFF. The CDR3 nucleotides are TGCGCCAGCAGCCAAGAAGATTTCGGGCTAGCGGGAGGGCCTGCCGGGGAGCTGTTTTTT.

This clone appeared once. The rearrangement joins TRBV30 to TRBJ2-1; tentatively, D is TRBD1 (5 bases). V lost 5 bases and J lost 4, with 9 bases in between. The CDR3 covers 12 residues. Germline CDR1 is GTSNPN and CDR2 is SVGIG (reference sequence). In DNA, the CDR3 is TGTGCCTGGGACAGCACGTACAATGAGCAGTTCTTC. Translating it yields CAWDSTYNEQFF.

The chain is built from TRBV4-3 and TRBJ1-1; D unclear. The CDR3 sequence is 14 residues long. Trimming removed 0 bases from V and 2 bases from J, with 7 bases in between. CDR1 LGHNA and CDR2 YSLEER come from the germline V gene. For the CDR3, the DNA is TGCGCCAGCAGCCAAGATCCCCGTAACACTGAAGCTTTCTTT. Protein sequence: CASSQDPRNTEAFF.

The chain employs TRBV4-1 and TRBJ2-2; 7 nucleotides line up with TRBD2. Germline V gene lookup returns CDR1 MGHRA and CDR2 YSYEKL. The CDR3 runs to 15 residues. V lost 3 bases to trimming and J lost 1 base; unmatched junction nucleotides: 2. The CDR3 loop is CASSHTSENTGELFF. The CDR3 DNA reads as TGCGCCAGCAGCCACACTAGCGAGAACACCGGGGAGCTGTTTTTT.

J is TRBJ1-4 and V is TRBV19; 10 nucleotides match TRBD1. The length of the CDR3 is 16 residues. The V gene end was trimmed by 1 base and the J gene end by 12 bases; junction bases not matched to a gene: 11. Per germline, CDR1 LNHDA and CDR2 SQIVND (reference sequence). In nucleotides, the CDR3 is TGTGCCAGTAGTATAGGGGAAACCGGGACAGGGGAGGAACTGTTTTTT. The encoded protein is CASSIGETGTGEELFF.

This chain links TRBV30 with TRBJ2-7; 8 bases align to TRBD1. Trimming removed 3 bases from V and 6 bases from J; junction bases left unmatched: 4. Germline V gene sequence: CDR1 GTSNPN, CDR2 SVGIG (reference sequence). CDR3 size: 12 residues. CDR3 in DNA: TGTGCCTGGAGATCGACAGGGGTCGAGCAGTACTTC. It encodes CAWRSTGVEQYF. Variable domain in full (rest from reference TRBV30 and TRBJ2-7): SQTIHQWPATLVQPVGSPLSLECTVEGTSNPNLYWYRQAAGRGLQLLFYSVGIGQISSEVPQNLSASRPQDRQFILSSKKLLLSDSGFYLCAWRSTGVEQYFGPGTRLTVT.

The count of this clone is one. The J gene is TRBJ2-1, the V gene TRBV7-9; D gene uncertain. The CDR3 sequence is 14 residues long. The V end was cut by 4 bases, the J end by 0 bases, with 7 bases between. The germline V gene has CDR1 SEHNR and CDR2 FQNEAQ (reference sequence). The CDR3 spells CASSSSSSYNEQFF. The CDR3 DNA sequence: TGTGCCAGCAGCTCCTCCAGCTCCTACAATGAGCAGTTCTTC.

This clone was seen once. This CDR3 reads CASSLGQNYEQYF. CDR3 nucleotide sequence: TGTGCCAGCAGCTTAGGACAGAACTACGAGCAGTACTTC. V gene TRBV13 combines with J gene TRBJ2-7, with unresolved D. The CDR3 totals 13 residues. The germline CDR1 and CDR2 sequences are PRHDT and FYEKMQ (reference sequence). The V gene lost 0 bases and the J gene lost 3 bases, with 6 bases spanning the gap.

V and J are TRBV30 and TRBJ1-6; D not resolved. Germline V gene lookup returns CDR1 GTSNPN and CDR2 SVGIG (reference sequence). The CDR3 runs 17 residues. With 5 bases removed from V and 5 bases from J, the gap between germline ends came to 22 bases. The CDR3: CAWGLSEISMDNSPLHF. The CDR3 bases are TGTGCCTGGGGTTTGTCAGAAATTTCGATGGATAATTCACCCCTCCACTTT. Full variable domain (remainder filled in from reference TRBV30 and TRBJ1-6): SQTIHQWPATLVQPVGSPLSLECTVEGTSNPNLYWYRQAAGRGLQLLFYSVGIGQISSEVPQNLSASRPQDRQFILSSKKLLLSDSGFYLCAWGLSEISMDNSPLHFGNGTRLTVT.

For the CDR3, the DNA is TGTGCCAGCAGCTTACTTAGCGTGCGAGAGACCCAGTACTTC. It is translated as CASSLLSVRETQYF. The chain employs TRBV13 and TRBJ2-5, with TRBD2 as a possible D gene (5 bases). The germline CDR1 and CDR2 sequences are PRHDT and FYEKMQ (reference sequence). CDR3 length: 14 residues. V dropped 2 bases and J dropped 4 bases, with 11 bases sitting between them. Based on the CDR3 plus reference TRBV13 and TRBJ2-5, the full variable domain is AAGVIQSPRHLIKEKRETATLKCYPIPRHDTVYWYQQGPGQDPQFLISFYEKMQSDKGSIPDRFSAQQFSDYHSELNMSSLELGDSALYFCASSLLSVRETQYFGPGTRLLVL.

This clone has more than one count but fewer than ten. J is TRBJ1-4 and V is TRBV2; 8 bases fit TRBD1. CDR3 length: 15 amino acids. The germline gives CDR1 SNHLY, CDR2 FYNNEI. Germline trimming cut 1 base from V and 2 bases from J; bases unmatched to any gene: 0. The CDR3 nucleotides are TGTGCCAGCAGTGAAGGACAGGGGACTAATGAAAAACTGTTTTTT. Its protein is CASSEGQGTNEKLFF. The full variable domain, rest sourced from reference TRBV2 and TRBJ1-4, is EPEVTQTPSHQVTQMGQEVILRCVPISNHLYFYWYRQILGQKVEFLVSFYNNEISEKSEIFDDQFSVERPDGSNFTLKIRSTKLEDSAMYFCASSEGQGTNEKLFFGSGTQLSVL.

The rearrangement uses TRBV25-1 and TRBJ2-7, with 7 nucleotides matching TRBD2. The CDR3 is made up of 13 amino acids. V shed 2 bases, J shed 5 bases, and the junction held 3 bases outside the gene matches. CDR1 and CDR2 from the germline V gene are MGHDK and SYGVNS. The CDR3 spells CASSEAGADEQYF. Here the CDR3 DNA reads TGTGCCAGCAGTGAAGCGGGAGCGGACGAGCAGTACTTC.

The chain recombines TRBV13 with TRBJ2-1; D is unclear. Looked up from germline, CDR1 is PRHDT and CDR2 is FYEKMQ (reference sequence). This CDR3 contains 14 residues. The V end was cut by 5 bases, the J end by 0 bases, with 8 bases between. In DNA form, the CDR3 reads TGTGCCAGCAGCCCGGTAAACTCCTACAATGAGCAGTTCTTC. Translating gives CASSPVNSYNEQFF.

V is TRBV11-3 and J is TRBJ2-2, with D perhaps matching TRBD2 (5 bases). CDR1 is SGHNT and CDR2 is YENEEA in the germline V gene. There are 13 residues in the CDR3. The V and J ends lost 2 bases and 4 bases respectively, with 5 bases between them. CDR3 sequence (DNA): TGTGCCAGCAGCTTACGGGGCACCGGGGAGCTGTTTTTT. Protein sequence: CASSLRGTGELFF.

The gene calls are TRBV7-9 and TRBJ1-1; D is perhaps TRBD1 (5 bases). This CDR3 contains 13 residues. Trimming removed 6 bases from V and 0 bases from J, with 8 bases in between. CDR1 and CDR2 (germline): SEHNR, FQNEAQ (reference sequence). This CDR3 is CASRNRMNTEAFF. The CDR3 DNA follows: TGTGCCAGCAGGAACAGGATGAACACTGAAGCTTTCTTT.

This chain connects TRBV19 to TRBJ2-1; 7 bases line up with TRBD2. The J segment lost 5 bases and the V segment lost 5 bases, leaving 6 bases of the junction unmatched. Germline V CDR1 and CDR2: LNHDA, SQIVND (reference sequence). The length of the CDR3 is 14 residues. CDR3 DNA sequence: TGTGCCAGTAGTCATGGCGGGAGTGACAATGAGCAGTTCTTC. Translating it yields CASSHGGSDNEQFF.

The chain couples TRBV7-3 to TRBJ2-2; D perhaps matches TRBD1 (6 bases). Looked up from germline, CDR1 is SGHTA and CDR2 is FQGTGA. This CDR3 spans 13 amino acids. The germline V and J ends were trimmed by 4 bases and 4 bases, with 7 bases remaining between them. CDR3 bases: TGTGCCAGCAGCTCGACAGGCACCGGGGAGCTGTTTTTT. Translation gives CASSSTGTGELFF.